The clone carrying this T cell receptor (beta chain) was recorded a few times. Its antigen is unidentified. The data were taken from a study of T cells in Graves' hyperthyroidism and ophthalmopathy. Study-level results: Progression to ophthalmopathy was predicted a median of roughly 6.5 months early.

Amplified TCR beta CDR3 regions derived from RNA transcripts. RT-PCR in the first round (using the HTBI primer set) targeted the TCR CDR3. A single record per CDR3 protein comes from TCRdb applying MiXCR to the multiplex PCR reads. The sample comprises some 420,000 distinct CDR3 sequences, around 15% of which are singletons, and 5.3% rests with the top ten. With a duration under 2 months, the hyperthyroidism was newly diagnosed in patients aged 18 to 65. Clinical symptoms, serum thyroxine and TRAb, thyroid ultrasound and orbital computed tomography together formed the diagnostic basis. Each 10 ml fresh peripheral blood draw supplied the PBMCs. Sequenced material: blood. The receptor was derived from a woman between 18 and 29 years old with Graves' hyperthyroidism.

The CDR3 coding sequence is TGTGCCAGCAGCGGACAGGGGACCCCTTCCGAGCAGTACTTC. Its translation is CASSGQGTPSEQYF. The genes are TRBV9 and TRBJ2-7; 8 nucleotides line up with TRBD1. V lost 3 bases and J lost 6; bases outside the gene matches: 8. CDR3 length equals 14 residues. CDR1 SGDLS and CDR2 YYNGEE come from the germline V gene.